This TCR beta chain was sequenced during a study of OX40 agonist ivuxolimab in advanced cancers. The data were produced by immunoSEQ multiplex PCR, yet TCRdb's version contains in-frame clones alone and is incomplete. The top ten clones hold about 8% of a sample with roughly 74,000 clones, roughly 90% of them seen once. Specimen: CD4+ or CD8+ T cells sorted from blood, collected in a trial of the OX40 agonist ivuxolimab. The receptor's source is an adult with an advanced solid tumor such as melanoma, head and neck, liver or kidney cancer.

The CDR3 spells CASSWGHPGQGGYNEQFF. The CDR3 DNA sequence: TGTGCCAGCAGCTGGGGACATCCGGGACAGGGGGGTTACAATGAGCAGTTCTTC. The chain joins TRBV7-2 to TRBJ2-1; TRBD1 matches at 11 bases. V shed 4 bases, J shed 4 bases, and the junction held 12 bases outside the gene matches. The germline V gene has CDR1 SGHTA and CDR2 FQGNSA. The length of the CDR3 is 18 residues.